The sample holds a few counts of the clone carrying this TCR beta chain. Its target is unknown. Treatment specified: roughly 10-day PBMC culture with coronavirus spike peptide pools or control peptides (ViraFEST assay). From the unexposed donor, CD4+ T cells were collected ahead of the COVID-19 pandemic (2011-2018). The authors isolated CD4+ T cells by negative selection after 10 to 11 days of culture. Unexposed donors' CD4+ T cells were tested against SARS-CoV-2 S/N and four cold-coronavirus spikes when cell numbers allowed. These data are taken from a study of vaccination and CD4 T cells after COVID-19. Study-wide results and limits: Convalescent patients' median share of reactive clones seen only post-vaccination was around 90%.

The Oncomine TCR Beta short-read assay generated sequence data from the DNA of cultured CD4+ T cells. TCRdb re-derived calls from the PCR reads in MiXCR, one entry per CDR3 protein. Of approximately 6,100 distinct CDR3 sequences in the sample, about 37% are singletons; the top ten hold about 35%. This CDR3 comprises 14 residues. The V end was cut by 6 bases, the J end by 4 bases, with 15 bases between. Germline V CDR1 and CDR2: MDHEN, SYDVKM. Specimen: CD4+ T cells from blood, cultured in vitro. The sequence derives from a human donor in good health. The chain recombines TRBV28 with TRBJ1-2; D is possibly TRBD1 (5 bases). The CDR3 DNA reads TGTGCCAGCAGCCCACTCGGGACGATCTATGGCTACACCTTC. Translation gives CASSPLGTIYGYTF.